This T cell receptor (beta chain) is from a study of early T cells in non-severe SARS-CoV-2 infection. Study-wide context: Whole-blood bulk RNA, unsorted, was sequenced, and chains were unpaired. Study-level points and caveats: Sequences matched to VDJdb favored anti-spike CD8 responses, while private and CD4 specificities were missed.

This clonotype was detected many times. Its target is not known. The library protocol tagged individual cDNA molecules with unique molecular identifiers. TCRdb recomputed calls from the 5' RACE reads with MiXCR, one row per CDR3 protein. This sample has tens of thousands of distinct CDR3 sequences, with about 14% found just once. The germline V and J ends were trimmed by 6 bases and 8 bases, with 16 bases remaining between them. Germline values: CDR1 SGHNT, CDR2 YENEEA. The CDR3 contains 13 residues. Sequencing was performed on whole blood. This clonotype was sampled from an adult who was a healthcare worker with PCR-confirmed SARS-CoV-2 infection or an uninfected control (not recorded which). The chain carries TRBV11-3 and TRBJ1-1; D unclear. The CDR3 loop reads CASRMAVGSEAFF. CDR3 DNA: TGTGCCAGCAGAATGGCGGTTGGCAGCGAAGCTTTCTTT.